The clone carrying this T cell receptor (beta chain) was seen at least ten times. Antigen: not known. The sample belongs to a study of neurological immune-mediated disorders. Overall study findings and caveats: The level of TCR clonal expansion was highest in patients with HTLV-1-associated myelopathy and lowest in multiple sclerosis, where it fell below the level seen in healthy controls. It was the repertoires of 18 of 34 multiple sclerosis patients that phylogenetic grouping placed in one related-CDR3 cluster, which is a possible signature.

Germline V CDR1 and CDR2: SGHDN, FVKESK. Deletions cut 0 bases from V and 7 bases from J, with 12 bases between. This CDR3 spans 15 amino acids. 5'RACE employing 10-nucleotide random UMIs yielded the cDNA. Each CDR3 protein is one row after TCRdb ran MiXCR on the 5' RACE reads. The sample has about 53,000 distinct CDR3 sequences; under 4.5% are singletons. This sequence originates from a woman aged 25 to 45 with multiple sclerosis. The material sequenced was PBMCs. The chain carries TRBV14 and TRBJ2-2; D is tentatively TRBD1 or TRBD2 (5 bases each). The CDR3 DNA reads TGTGCCAGCAGCCAAGATCTACAGGCGGGCGGGGAGCTGTTTTTT. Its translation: CASSQDLQAGGELFF.